This record looks at one T cell receptor beta chain sequence and its context. Its antigen is unidentified. This specimen comes from a study of spatial heterogeneity in lung cancer. The wider study: Strong correlation was found between tumor-region TCR transcript counts and a T cell module score from matched bulk RNA-seq. Raw sequencing reads included, on average, more than 8.5 appearances of each unique TCR and UMI combination. Study conclusions and caveats: In tumors, expanded intratumoral alpha and beta TCR counts tracked mutation counts.

The time point denotes: sample taken at primary tumor resection. The cohort: approximately 66 early-stage, untreated non-small cell lung cancer patients. Single TCR cDNA molecules each had their own unique molecular identifier. TCRdb fed the 5' RACE reads into MiXCR, producing one record per CDR3 protein. The data show roughly 19,000 distinct CDR3 sequences, 6.5% to 8.5% seen once. Germline CDR1 SGHTA, CDR2 FQGNSA. This CDR3 has 15 amino acids. The ends were cut back, 2 bases at V and 6 bases at J, with 14 bases in the middle. The origin of this receptor is a male donor with early-stage non-small cell lung cancer. The material sequenced was lung tumor tissue, taken at surgery. The chain joins TRBV7-2 to TRBJ2-1, with D perhaps TRBD1 (6 bases). The CDR3 sequence: CASSLQQGGLNEQFF. CDR3 bases: TGTGCCAGCAGCTTACAACAGGGTGGGCTCAATGAGCAGTTCTTC.